This T cell receptor beta chain was profiled in a study of T-cell reconstitution after alpha-beta-depleted transplantation in children. CDR3 size: 15 residues. The V gene's germline CDR1 is LGHNA and CDR2 YSLEER. This clonotype was detected many times. The junction and the germline gene differ at one end; a read error may be behind it. Unique molecular identifiers tagged the TCRbeta library. TCRdb reprocessed the PCR reads with MiXCR, giving one entry per CDR3 protein. The sample lists 200,000 to 300,000 distinct CDR3 sequences; 9.5% to 15% were seen once. The sequenced sample was PBMCs from the stem cell graft donor, obtained from the stem cell graft. The gene calls are TRBV4-3 and TRBJ2-2; D gene ambiguous. The source is a human donor who donated a stem cell graft to a child with acute lymphoblastic leukemia. CDR3 sequence (DNA): TGCGCCAGCAGCCAAGATCGATTGGGCACCTGGGAGCTGTTTTTT. It codes for CASSQDRLGTWELFF.